The clone carrying this T cell receptor (beta chain) has a single count. This entry comes from a study of T cell changes during pregnancy in multiple sclerosis. Using immunoSEQ multiplex PCR, the repertoire was profiled, and TCRdb retains in-frame clones only, with some absent. The sample lists fewer than 75,000 clones, approximately 89% occurring once. Germline assignment: CDR1 GTSNPN and CDR2 SVGIG (reference sequence). This CDR3 has 11 residues. V was pared by 2 bases and J by 3 bases, with 5 bases between. The clonotype originates from a female donor with multiple sclerosis, enrolled in a pregnancy study. V usage is TRBV30 and J usage is TRBJ2-7; D is ambiguous. Here the sequenced sample was peripheral blood, taken in the second trimester of pregnancy. CDR3 sequence (DNA): TGTGCCTGGAGTCTCTACTACGAGCAGTACTTC. Its protein is CAWSLYYEQYF.